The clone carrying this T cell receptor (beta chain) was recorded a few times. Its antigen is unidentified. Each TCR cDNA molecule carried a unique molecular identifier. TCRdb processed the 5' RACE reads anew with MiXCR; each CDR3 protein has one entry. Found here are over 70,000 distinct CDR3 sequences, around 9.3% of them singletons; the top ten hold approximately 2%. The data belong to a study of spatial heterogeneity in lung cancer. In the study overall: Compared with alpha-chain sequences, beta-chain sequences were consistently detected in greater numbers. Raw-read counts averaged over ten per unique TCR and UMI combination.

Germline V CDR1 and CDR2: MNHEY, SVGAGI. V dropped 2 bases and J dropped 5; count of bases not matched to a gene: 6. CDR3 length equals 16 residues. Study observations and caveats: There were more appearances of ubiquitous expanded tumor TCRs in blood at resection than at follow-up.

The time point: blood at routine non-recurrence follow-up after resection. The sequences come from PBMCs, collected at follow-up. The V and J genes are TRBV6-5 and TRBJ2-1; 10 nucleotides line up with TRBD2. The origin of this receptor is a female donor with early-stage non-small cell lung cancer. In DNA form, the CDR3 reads TGTGCCAGCAGTTACCCCTCTAGCGGGAGCAACAATGAGCAGTTCTTC. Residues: CASSYPSSGSNNEQFF.